This T cell receptor (beta chain) was captured in a study of siplizumab effects on memory and regulatory T cells. The CDR3 spans 12 residues. Germline assignment: CDR1 MNHNY and CDR2 SVGAGI (reference sequence). The ends lost 6 bases at V and 5 bases at J; junction bases unmatched: 3. Only in-frame clones appear in the TCRdb table, and some are missing; sequencing was by immunoSEQ multiplex PCR. The sample gives about 91,000 clones, approximately 96% of which show up once; roughly 0.031% is in the top ten. Sequencing was done on a sample of naive CD4+ T cells sorted from blood. This chain uses TRBV6-6 with TRBJ1-2; 7 bases match TRBD1. The source of this sequence is a human donor in good health. This CDR3 is CASRGDRYGYTF. CDR3 in DNA: TGTGCCAGCAGAGGGGACAGATATGGCTACACCTTC.